The 9 T cell receptor beta chains presented below share a single source sample, sequenced in a study of cytomegalovirus exposure and HLA in healthy donors. PCR involved 60 Vbeta and 13 Jbeta primers. Clones were sequenced by immunoSEQ multiplex PCR, and TCRdb holds only the in-frame ones, with some missing. Here the sample spans about 180,000 clones, just under 80% being singletons. Sequenced sample: PBMCs. The receptors shown here come from a young woman in good health and CMV-seronegative.

V is TRBV7-8 and J is TRBJ1-1, with D possibly matching TRBD1 (6 bases). The CDR3 loop spans 16 amino acids. Germline-derived CDR1 and CDR2 are SGHVS and FQNEAQ. Trimming removed 5 bases from V and 3 bases from J, with 19 bases in between. CDR3 sequence: CASSGRGGAVDTEAFF. The DNA of the CDR3 is TGTGCCAGCAGCGGGAGAGGGGGGGCGGTTGACACTGAAGCTTTCTTT.

V and J are TRBV7-7 and TRBJ2-5; 8 nucleotides align to TRBD2. Losses at the gene ends were 5 bases for V and 1 base for J; bases not matched to a gene: 6. The germline V gene has CDR1 SSHAT and CDR2 FNYEAQ (reference sequence). There are 15 residues in the CDR3. In nucleotides, the CDR3 is TGTGCCAGCAGCCGGTTCGGGGGGGCCCAAGAGACCCAGTACTTC. It encodes CASSRFGGAQETQYF.

The chain carries TRBV5-1 and TRBJ1-5; tentative D call: TRBD1 (6 bases). Germline V CDR1 and CDR2: SGHRS, YFSETQ. V was pared by 4 bases and J by 0 bases, with 11 bases between. The CDR3 extends over 15 amino acids. The CDR3 DNA reads TGCGCCAGCAGCCCACAGGGTACTAGCAATCAGCCCCAGCATTTT. This gives the protein CASSPQGTSNQPQHF.

This chain links TRBV15 with TRBJ2-7; D perhaps matches TRBD2 (7 bases). The germline V gene encodes CDR1 LNHNV and CDR2 YYDKDF (reference sequence). This CDR3 has 15 amino acids. V shed 2 bases and J shed 4 bases, with 15 bases lying between them. The CDR3 DNA reads TGTGCCACCAGCAGAATGGGGGCGGGGGAGTACGAGCAGTACTTC. Encoded protein: CATSRMGAGEYEQYF.

The chain carries TRBV11-1 and TRBJ2-2; 9 nucleotides match TRBD1. Germline CDR1 reads SGHAT; CDR2 reads FQDESV (reference sequence). With V trimmed by 3 bases and J by 1 base, 3 bases remained unmatched. This CDR3 comprises 16 residues. The CDR3, as DNA: TGTGCCAGCAGCTTTGGGGGACAGGGGAACACCGGGGAGCTGTTTTTT. Amino acid sequence: CASSFGGQGNTGELFF.

The chain recombines TRBV5-1 with TRBJ1-1; tentatively, D is TRBD1 (6 bases). The CDR3 covers 15 residues. Trimming left V 0 bases short and J 5 bases short, with 14 bases between. Germline V gives CDR1 SGHRS, CDR2 YFSETQ. The CDR3 DNA is TGCGCCAGCAGCTTGGAGGGCAGGGGTTGGACTGAAGCTTTCTTT. Encoded protein: CASSLEGRGWTEAFF.

The rearrangement joins TRBV5-1 to TRBJ2-7; possible D gene TRBD2, 6 bases. The CDR3 is made up of 15 amino acids. Deletions cut 4 bases from V and 2 bases from J, with 16 bases between. CDR1 and CDR2 from the germline V gene are SGHRS and YFSETQ. For the CDR3, the DNA is TGCGCCAGCAGCCCGTCGGGGGTGGTCCCCTACGAGCAGTACTTC. Translating it yields CASSPSGVVPYEQYF.

This clone appeared a single time. The rearrangement joins TRBV5-1 to TRBJ2-3; 9 bases map to TRBD2. J was trimmed by 0 bases and V by 5 bases; bases with no gene match: 4. The germline V gene has CDR1 SGHRS and CDR2 YFSETQ. This CDR3 has 15 amino acids. In nucleotides, the CDR3 is TGCGCCAGCAGGCCTAGCGGGGTGAGCACAGATACGCAGTATTTT. This gives the protein CASRPSGVSTDTQYF.

CDR3 sequence: CASSSWTTTTDTQYF. Here the CDR3 DNA reads TGTGCCAGCAGCTCGTGGACAACTACCACAGATACGCAGTATTTT. V gene TRBV5-8 combines with J gene TRBJ2-3; possibly TRBD1 for D (5 bases). The germline gives CDR1 SGHTS, CDR2 YDEGEE. V gave up 3 bases and J gave up 2 bases, with 13 bases separating them. The CDR3 extends over 15 amino acids. Combining the CDR3 with reference TRBV5-8 and TRBJ2-3 gives the whole variable domain EAGVTQSPTHLIKTRGQQATLRCSPISGHTSVYWYQQALGLGLQFLLWYDEGEERNRGNFPPRFSGRQFPNYSSELNVNALELEDSALYLCASSSWTTTTDTQYFGPGTRLTVL.